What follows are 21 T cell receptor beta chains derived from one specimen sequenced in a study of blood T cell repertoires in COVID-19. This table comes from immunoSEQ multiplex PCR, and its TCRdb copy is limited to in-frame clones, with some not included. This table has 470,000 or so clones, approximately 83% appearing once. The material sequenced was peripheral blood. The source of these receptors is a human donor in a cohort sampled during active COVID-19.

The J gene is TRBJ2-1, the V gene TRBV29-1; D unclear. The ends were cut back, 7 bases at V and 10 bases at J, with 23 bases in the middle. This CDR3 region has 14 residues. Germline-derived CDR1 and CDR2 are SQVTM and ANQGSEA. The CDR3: CSGLPGLGLGEQFF. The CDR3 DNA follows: TGCAGCGGCCTACCGGGTCTTGGCCTTGGGGAGCAGTTCTTC.

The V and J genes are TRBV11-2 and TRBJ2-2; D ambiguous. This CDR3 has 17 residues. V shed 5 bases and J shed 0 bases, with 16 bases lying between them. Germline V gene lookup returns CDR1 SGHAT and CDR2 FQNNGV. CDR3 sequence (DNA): TGTGCCAGCAGCCCAGGCAAGACCGAAACGAACACCGGGGAGCTGTTTTTT. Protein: CASSPGKTETNTGELFF.

DNA of the CDR3: TGTGCCAGCTCACCAAGGGCTAGCGGAACCTACGAGCAGTACTTC. It specifies CASSPRASGTYEQYF. The chain carries TRBV18 and TRBJ2-7; 7 positions agree with TRBD2. CDR1 KGHSH and CDR2 LQKENI come from the germline V gene. The ends lost 2 bases at V and 2 bases at J; junction bases unmatched: 6. The length of the CDR3 is 15 residues. Variable domain in full (rest from reference TRBV18 and TRBJ2-7): NAGVMQNPRHLVRRRGQEARLRCSPMKGHSHVYWYRQLPEEGLKFMVYLQKENIIDESGMPKERFSAEFPKEGPSILRIQQVVRGDSAAYFCASSPRASGTYEQYFGPGTRLTVT.

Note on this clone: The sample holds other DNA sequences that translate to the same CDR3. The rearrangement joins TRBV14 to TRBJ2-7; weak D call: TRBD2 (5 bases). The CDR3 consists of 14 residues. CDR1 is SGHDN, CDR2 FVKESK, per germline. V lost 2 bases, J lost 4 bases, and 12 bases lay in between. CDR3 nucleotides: TGTGCCAGCAGCCAACCCGGACTCTCGTACGAGCAGTACTTC. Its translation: CASSQPGLSYEQYF.

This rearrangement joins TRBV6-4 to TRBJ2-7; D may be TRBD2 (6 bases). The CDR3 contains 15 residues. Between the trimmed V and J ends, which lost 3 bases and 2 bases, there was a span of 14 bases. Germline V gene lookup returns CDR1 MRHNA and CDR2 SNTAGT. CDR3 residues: CASSEEEGSAYEQYF. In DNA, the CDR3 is TGTGCCAGCAGTGAGGAGGAGGGGAGCGCCTACGAGCAGTACTTC.

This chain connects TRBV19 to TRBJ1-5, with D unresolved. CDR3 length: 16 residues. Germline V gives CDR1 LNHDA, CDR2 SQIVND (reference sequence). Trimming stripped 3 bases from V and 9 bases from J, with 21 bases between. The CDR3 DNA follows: TGTGCCAGTAGTATGGAGGGATTAGGGTCCGGAAGGCCCCAGCATTTT. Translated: CASSMEGLGSGRPQHF.

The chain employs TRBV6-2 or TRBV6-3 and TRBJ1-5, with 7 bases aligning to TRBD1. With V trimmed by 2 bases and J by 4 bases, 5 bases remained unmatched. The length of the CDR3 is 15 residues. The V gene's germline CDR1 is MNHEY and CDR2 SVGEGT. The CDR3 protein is CASSYRGGPNQPQHF. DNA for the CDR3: TGTGCCAGCAGTTACCGAGGGGGCCCGAATCAGCCCCAGCATTTT.

This chain's CDR3 is CASSHPKRRNPYEQYF. In DNA form, the CDR3 reads TGCGCCAGCAGTCACCCTAAGCGGCGAAACCCCTACGAGCAGTACTTC. The genes are TRBV23-1 and TRBJ2-7; D is perhaps TRBD2 (5 bases). TRBV23-1 is given ORF status, its function remaining uncertain. Trimming took 3 bases from V and 2 from J, leaving 17 bases between them. The CDR3 consists of 16 residues.

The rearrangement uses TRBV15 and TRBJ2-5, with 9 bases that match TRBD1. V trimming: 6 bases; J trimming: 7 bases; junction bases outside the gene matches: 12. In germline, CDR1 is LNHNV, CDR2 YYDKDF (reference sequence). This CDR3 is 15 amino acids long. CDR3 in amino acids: CATSKGQGTRGTQYF. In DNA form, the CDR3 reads TGTGCCACCAGTAAGGGACAGGGTACTAGAGGGACCCAGTACTTC.

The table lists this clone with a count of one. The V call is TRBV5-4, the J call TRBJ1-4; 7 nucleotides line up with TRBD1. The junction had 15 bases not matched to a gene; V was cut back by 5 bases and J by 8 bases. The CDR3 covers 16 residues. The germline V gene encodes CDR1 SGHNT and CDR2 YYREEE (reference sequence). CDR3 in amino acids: CASSQPRGTGEEKLFF. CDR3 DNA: TGTGCCAGCAGTCAGCCCAGGGGGACGGGTGAGGAAAAACTGTTTTTT.

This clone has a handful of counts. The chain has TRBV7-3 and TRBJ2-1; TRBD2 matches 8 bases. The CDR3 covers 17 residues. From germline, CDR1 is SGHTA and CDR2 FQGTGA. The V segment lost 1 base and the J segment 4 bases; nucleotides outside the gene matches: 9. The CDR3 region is CASSLSPTSGGYNEQFF. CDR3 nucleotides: TGTGCCAGCAGCTTAAGCCCCACTAGCGGCGGTTACAATGAGCAGTTCTTC.

CDR3: CASSLELASPDTQYF. The CDR3, as DNA: TGTGCCAGCTCACTCGAACTAGCTTCCCCAGATACGCAGTATTTT. V gene TRBV18 combines with J gene TRBJ2-3; maybe TRBD2 (6 bases). The ends were cut back, 4 bases at V and 4 bases at J, with 15 bases in the middle. Germline CDR1 and CDR2: KGHSH and LQKENI. The CDR3 covers 15 residues.

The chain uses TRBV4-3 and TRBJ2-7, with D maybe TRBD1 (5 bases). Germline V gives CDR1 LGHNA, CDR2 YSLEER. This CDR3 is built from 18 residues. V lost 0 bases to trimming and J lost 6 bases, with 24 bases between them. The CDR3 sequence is CASSQDSHDSGYSSEQYF. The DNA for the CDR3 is TGCGCCAGCAGCCAAGATTCGCACGACAGTGGCTACAGTTCCGAGCAGTACTTC.

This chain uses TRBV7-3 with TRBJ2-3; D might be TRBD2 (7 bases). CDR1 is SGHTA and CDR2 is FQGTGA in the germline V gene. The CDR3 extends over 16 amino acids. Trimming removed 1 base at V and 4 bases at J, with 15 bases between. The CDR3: CASSLIGGRISDTQYF. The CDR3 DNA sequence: TGTGCCAGCAGCTTAATCGGGGGGCGCATCTCAGATACGCAGTATTTT.

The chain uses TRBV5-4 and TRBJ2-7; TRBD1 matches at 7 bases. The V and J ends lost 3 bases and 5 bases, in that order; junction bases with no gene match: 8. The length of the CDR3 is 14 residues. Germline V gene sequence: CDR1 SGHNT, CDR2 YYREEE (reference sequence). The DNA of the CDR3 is TGTGCCAGCAGCTCCCGACAGGGTTCCCACGAGCAGTACTTC. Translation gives CASSSRQGSHEQYF. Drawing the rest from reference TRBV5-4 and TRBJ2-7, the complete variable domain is ETGVTQSPTHLIKTRGQQVTLRCSSQSGHNTVSWYQQALGQGPQFIFQYYREEENGRGNFPPRFSGLQFPNYSSELNVNALELDDSALYLCASSSRQGSHEQYFGPGTRLTVT.

This CDR3 is CASSMRPSGRAQGTGELFF. CDR3 nucleotides: TGTGCCAGCAGCATGAGACCAAGCGGGAGGGCCCAAGGCACCGGGGAGCTGTTTTTT. The chain uses TRBV9 and TRBJ2-2, with 10 bases identical to TRBD2. From germline, CDR1 is SGDLS and CDR2 YYNGEE. This CDR3 has 19 residues. The ends lost 4 bases at V and 4 bases at J; junction bases unmatched: 16.

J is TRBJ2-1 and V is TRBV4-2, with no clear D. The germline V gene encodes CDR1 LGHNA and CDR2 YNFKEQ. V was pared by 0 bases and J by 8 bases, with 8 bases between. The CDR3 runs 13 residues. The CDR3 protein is CASSQEVSDEQFF. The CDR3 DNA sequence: TGTGCCAGCAGCCAAGAAGTATCGGATGAGCAGTTCTTC.

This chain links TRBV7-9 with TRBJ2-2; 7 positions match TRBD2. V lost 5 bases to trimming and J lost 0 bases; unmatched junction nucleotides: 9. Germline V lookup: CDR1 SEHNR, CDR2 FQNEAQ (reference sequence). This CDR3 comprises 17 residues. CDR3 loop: CASSRPFAGANTGELFF. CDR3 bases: TGTGCCAGCAGCCGCCCCTTTGCGGGAGCGAACACCGGGGAGCTGTTTTTT.

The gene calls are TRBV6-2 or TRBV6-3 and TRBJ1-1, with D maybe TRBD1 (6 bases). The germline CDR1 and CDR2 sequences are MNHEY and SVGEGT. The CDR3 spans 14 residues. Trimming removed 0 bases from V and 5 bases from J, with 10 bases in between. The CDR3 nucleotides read TGTGCCAGCAGTTACTCCGGGACACAAACTGAAGCTTTCTTT. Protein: CASSYSGTQTEAFF.

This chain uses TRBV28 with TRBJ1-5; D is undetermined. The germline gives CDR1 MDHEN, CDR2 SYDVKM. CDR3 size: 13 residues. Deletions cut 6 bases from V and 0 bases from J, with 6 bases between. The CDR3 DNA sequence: TGTGCCAGCAGCTCGTATAGCAATCAGCCCCAGCATTTT. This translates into CASSSYSNQPQHF.

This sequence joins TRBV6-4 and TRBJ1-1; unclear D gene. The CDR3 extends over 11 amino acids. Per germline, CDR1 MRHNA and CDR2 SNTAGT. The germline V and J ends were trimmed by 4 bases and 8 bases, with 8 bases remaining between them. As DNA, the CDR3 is TGTGCCAGCAGTGTGGGCGGGGAAGCTTTCTTT. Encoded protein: CASSVGGEAFF.